The clone carrying this T cell receptor beta chain was seen only a few times. Method: immunoSEQ multiplex PCR; TCRdb's copy keeps in-frame clones and lacks some. The table lists roughly 260,000 clones, about 90% of them singletons. This specimen belongs to a study of blood T cell repertoires in COVID-19. Germline assignment: CDR1 SGHTA and CDR2 FQGNSA. V was clipped by 5 bases and J by 2 bases, with 9 bases between them. CDR3 length: 14 amino acids. The specimen was PBMCs or T cells enriched from blood (not recorded which). The source of this sequence is a woman in her thirties with acute COVID-19. The J gene is TRBJ2-2, the V gene TRBV7-2; D possibly corresponds to TRBD2 (6 bases). CDR3 residues: CASSTDYNTGELFF. The DNA of the CDR3 is TGTGCCAGCAGCACGGACTATAACACCGGGGAGCTGTTTTTT.